This T cell receptor (beta chain) was captured by sequencing in a study of blood T cell repertoires in COVID-19. The CDR3 sequence is 16 residues long. V lost 4 bases, J lost 0 bases, and 16 bases lay in between. Per germline, CDR1 SGHRS and CDR2 YFSETQ. As originally analysed: How many nucleated cells were present was estimated from reference gene primer amplification. Data came from immunoSEQ multiplex PCR; TCRdb stores just in-frame clones and leaves some out. V and J calls and clone size are given by that table; D and trimming were obtained from the DNA. The sample yields about 250,000 clones, 84% seen once.

The J gene is TRBJ2-5, the V gene TRBV5-1; TRBD2 might be the D (5 bases). This clonotype was sampled from a woman between 35 and 50 years old who had recovered from COVID-19. Sequencing was carried out using peripheral blood. In DNA form, the CDR3 reads TGCGCCAGCAGCCGGGGTAACTCAGTCAACCAAGAGACCCAGTACTTC. Protein: CASSRGNSVNQETQYF. The full variable domain, completed using reference TRBV5-1 and TRBJ2-5, is KAGVTQTPRYLIKTRGQQVTLSCSPISGHRSVSWYQQTPGQGLQFLFEYFSETQRNKGNFPGRFSGRQFSNSRSEMNVSTLELGDSALYLCASSRGNSVNQETQYFGPGTRLLVL.